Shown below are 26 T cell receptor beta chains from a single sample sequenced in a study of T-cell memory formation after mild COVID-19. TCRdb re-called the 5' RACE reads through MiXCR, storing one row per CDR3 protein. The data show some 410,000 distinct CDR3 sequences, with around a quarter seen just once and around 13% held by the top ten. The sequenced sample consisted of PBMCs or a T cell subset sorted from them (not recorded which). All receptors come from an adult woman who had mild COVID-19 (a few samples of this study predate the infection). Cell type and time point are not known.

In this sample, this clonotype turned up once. This chain's CDR3 is CASSFDGGNGYTF. The CDR3 bases are TGCGCCAGCAGCTTTGACGGAGGGAATGGCTACACCTTC. The rearrangement links TRBV5-1 to TRBJ1-2; D unclear. V gave up 2 bases and J gave up 6 bases, with 11 bases separating them. This CDR3 has 13 residues. Germline V gene lookup returns CDR1 SGHRS and CDR2 YFSETQ.

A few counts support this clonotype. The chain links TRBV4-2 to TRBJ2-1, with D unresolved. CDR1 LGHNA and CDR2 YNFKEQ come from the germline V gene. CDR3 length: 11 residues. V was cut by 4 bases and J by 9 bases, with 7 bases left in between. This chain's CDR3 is CASSPDREQFF. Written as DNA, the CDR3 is TGTGCCAGCAGCCCGGACCGTGAGCAGTTCTTC.

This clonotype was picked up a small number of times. CDR3 in amino acids: CSADGGGPDTQYF. The CDR3 DNA reads as TGCAGTGCTGACGGGGGCGGGCCAGATACGCAGTATTTT. This chain connects TRBV20-1 to TRBJ2-3, with D possibly called TRBD1 or TRBD2 (6 bases each). The V end lost 5 bases, the J end lost 4 bases, and 13 bases lay between the germline ends. Germline CDR1 DFQATT, CDR2 SNEGSKA (reference sequence). This CDR3 region has 13 residues.

CDR3 residues: CASSDRGSNYGYTF. The CDR3 DNA follows: TGTGCCAGCAGCGACAGGGGTTCGAACTATGGCTACACCTTC. The chain has TRBV7-2 and TRBJ1-2, with 8 positions matching TRBD1. Germline V lookup: CDR1 SGHTA, CDR2 FQGNSA. J gave up 2 bases and V 5 bases, and 4 bases lay outside the gene matches. The CDR3 consists of 14 residues.

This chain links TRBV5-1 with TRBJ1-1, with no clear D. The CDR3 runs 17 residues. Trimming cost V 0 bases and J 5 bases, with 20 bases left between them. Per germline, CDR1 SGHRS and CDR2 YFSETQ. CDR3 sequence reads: CASSLGSGFLRHTEAFF. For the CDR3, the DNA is TGCGCCAGCAGCTTGGGTTCAGGTTTTCTCAGGCATACTGAAGCTTTCTTT.

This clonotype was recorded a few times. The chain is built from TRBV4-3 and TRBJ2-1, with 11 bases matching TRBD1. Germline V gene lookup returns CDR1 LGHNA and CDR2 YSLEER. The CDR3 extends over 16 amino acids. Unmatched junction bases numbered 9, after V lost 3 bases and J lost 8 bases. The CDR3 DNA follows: TGCGCCAGCAGCCAGGATTTCGGGGACAGGGGGGATGAGCAGTTCTTC. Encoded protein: CASSQDFGDRGDEQFF.

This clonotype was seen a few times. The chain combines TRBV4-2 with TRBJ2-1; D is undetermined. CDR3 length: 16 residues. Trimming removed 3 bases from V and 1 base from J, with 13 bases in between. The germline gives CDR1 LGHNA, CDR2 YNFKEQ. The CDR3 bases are TGTGCCAGCAGCCAGATTAAGGGCGGATCCTACAATGAGCAGTTCTTC. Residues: CASSQIKGGSYNEQFF.

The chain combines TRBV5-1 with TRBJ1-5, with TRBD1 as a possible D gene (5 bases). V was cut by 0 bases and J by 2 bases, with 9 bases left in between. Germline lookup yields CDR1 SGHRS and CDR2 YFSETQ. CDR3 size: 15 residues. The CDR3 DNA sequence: TGCGCCAGCAGCTTGGATCTGACAGGCAATCAGCCCCAGCATTTT. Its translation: CASSLDLTGNQPQHF. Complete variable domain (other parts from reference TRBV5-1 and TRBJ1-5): KAGVTQTPRYLIKTRGQQVTLSCSPISGHRSVSWYQQTPGQGLQFLFEYFSETQRNKGNFPGRFSGRQFSNSRSEMNVSTLELGDSALYLCASSLDLTGNQPQHFGDGTRLSIL.

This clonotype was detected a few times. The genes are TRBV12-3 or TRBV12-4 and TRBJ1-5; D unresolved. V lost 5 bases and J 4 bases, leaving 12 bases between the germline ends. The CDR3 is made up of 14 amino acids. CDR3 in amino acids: CASSPTNGNQPQHF. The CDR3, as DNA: TGTGCCAGCAGTCCCACGAACGGGAATCAGCCCCAGCATTTT.

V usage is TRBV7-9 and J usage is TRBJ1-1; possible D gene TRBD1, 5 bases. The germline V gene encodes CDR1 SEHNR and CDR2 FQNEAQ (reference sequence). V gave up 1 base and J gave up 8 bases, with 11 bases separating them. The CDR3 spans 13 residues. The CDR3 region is CASSLGDFTEAFF. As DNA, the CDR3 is TGTGCCAGCAGCTTAGGGGACTTCACCGAAGCTTTCTTT.

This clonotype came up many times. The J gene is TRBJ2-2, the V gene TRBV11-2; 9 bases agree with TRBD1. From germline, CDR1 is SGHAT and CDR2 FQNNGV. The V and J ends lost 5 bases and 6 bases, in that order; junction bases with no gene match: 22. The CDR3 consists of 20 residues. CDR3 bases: TGTGCCAGCAGCGCGAACCGGGACAGGGAATTTTCGGGAACCGCCGGGGAGCTGTTTTTT. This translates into CASSANRDREFSGTAGELFF.

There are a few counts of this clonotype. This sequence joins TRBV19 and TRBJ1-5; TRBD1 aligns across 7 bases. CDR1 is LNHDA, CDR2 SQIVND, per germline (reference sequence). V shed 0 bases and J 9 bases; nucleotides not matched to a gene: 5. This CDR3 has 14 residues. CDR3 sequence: CASSIDLQGRPQHF. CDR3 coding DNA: TGTGCCAGTAGTATAGACCTACAGGGGCGGCCCCAGCATTTT.

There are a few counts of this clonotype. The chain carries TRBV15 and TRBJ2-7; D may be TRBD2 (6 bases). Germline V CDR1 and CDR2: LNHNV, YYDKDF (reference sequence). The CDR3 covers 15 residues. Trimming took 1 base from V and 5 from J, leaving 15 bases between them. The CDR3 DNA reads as TGTGCCACCAGCAGAGTGCGGGGACTCCTACACGAGCAGTACTTC. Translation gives CATSRVRGLLHEQYF.

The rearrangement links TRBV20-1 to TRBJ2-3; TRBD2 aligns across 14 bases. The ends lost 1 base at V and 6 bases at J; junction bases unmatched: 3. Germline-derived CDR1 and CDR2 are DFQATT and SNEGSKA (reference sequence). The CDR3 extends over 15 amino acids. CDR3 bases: TGCAGTGCTAGAGGACTAGCGGGAGGGCCGGATACGCAGTATTTT. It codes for CSARGLAGGPDTQYF.

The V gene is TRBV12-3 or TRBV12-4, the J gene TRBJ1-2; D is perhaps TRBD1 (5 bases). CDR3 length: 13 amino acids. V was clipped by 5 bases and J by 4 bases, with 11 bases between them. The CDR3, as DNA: TGTGCCAGCAGTCCGCGACAGACCTATGGCTACACCTTC. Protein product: CASSPRQTYGYTF.

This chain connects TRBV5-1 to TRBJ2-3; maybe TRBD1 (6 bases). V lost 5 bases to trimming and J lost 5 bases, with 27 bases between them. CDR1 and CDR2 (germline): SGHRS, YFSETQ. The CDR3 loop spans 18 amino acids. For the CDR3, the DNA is TGCGCCAGCAGGCAACGTACTTATTCAGGGGCGTCCGTAGATACGCAGTATTTT. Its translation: CASRQRTYSGASVDTQYF. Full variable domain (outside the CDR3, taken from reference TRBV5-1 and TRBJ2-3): KAGVTQTPRYLIKTRGQQVTLSCSPISGHRSVSWYQQTPGQGLQFLFEYFSETQRNKGNFPGRFSGRQFSNSRSEMNVSTLELGDSALYLCASRQRTYSGASVDTQYFGPGTRLTVL.

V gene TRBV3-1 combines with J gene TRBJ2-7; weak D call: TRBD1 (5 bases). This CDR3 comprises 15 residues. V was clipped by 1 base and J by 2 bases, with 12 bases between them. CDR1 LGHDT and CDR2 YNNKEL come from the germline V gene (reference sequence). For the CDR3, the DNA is TGTGCCAGCAGCCAAGTCAGCAGGGCGGCCTACGAGCAGTACTTC. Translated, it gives CASSQVSRAAYEQYF.

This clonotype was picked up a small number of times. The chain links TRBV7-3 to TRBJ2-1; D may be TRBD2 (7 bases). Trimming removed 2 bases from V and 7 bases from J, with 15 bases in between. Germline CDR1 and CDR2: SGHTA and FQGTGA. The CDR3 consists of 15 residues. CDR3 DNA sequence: TGTGCCAGCAGCTTAGGGGGGGCCTGGTTAAATGAGCAGTTCTTC. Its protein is CASSLGGAWLNEQFF. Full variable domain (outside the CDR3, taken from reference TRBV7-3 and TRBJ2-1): GAGVSQTPSNKVTEKGKYVELRCDPISGHTALYWYRQSLGQGPEFLIYFQGTGAADDSGLPNDRFFAVRPEGSVSTLKIQRTERGDSAVYLCASSLGGAWLNEQFFGPGTRLTVL.

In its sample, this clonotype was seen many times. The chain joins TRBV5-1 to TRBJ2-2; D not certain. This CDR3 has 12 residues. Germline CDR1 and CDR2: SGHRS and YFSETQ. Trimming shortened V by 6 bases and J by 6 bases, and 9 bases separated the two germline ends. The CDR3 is CASKAIPGELFF. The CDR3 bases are TGCGCCAGCAAAGCCATCCCCGGGGAGCTGTTTTTT. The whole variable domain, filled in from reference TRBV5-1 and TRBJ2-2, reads KAGVTQTPRYLIKTRGQQVTLSCSPISGHRSVSWYQQTPGQGLQFLFEYFSETQRNKGNFPGRFSGRQFSNSRSEMNVSTLELGDSALYLCASKAIPGELFFGEGSRLTVL.

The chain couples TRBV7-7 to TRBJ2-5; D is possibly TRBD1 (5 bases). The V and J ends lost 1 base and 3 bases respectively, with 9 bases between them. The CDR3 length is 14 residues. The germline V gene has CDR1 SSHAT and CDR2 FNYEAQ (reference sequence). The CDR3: CASSLVGREETQYF. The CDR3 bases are TGTGCCAGCAGCTTAGTGGGCAGGGAAGAGACCCAGTACTTC.

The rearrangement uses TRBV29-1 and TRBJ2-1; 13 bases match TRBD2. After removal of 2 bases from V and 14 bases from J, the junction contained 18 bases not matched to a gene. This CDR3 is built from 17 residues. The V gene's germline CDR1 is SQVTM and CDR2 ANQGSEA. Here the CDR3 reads CSVETPATSGGAGVEFF. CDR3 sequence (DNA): TGCAGCGTTGAAACTCCCGCAACTAGCGGGGGGGCCGGGGTCGAGTTCTTC.

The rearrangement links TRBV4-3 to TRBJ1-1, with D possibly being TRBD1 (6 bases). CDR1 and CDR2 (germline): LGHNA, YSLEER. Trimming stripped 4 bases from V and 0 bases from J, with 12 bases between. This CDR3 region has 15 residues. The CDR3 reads CASSLGRGMNTEAFF. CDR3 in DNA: TGCGCCAGCAGCCTAGGAAGGGGGATGAACACTGAAGCTTTCTTT.

CDR3 in amino acids: CASSLTQGKETF. The CDR3 DNA reads as TGTGCCAGCAGTTTAACCCAGGGGAAGGAGACCTTC. The V and J genes are TRBV12-3 or TRBV12-4 and TRBJ1-2; TRBD1 might be the D (6 bases). The CDR3 is 12 amino acids. V lost 2 bases to trimming and J lost 14 bases, with 15 bases between them.

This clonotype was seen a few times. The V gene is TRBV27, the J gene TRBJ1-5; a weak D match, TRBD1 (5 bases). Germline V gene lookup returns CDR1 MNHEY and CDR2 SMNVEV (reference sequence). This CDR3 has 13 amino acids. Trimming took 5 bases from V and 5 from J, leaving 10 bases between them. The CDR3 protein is CASSVDIYQPQHF. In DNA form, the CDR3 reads TGTGCCAGCAGTGTGGACATATATCAGCCCCAGCATTTT.

CDR3 nucleotide sequence: TGCGCCAGCAGCTTGGACGGGTACGGTGAAGCTTTCTTT. Protein: CASSLDGYGEAFF. The rearrangement links TRBV5-1 to TRBJ1-1; D call uncertain. This CDR3 has 13 amino acids. CDR1 and CDR2 from the germline V gene are SGHRS and YFSETQ. V lost 0 bases and J 7 bases, leaving 10 bases between the germline ends.

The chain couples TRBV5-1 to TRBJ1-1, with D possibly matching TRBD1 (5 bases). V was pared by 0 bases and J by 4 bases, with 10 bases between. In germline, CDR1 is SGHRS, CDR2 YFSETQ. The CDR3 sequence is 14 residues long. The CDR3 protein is CASSLDLGPTEAFF. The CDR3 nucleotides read TGCGCCAGCAGCTTGGATTTGGGGCCCACTGAAGCTTTCTTT.